These 10 T cell receptor beta chains originate from one sample sequenced in a study of cytomegalovirus exposure and HLA in healthy donors. The PCR made use of 60 Vbeta and 13 Jbeta primers. Using immunoSEQ multiplex PCR, the repertoire was profiled, and TCRdb retains in-frame clones only, with some absent. The sample lists about 130,000 clones, over 75% occurring once. Sequenced: PBMCs. The receptors were sampled from a male donor in good health and CMV-seropositive.

This rearrangement joins TRBV10-3 to TRBJ2-3, with 8 bases aligning to TRBD2. There are 16 residues in the CDR3. J lost 2 bases, V lost 4 bases, and 8 bases had no gene match. Germline values: CDR1 ENHRY, CDR2 SYGVKD. DNA of the CDR3: TGTGCCATCAGTGCCCCCGGCGGGGGGTACACAGATACGCAGTATTTT. This codes for CAISAPGGGYTDTQYF.

The chain joins TRBV19 to TRBJ2-1; D might be TRBD1 (6 bases). Germline V gene sequence: CDR1 LNHDA, CDR2 SQIVND (reference sequence). This CDR3 spans 14 amino acids. Trimming stripped 7 bases from V and 8 bases from J, with 18 bases between. CDR3 amino acids: CASTQGGSVHEQFF. The CDR3 DNA follows: TGTGCCAGTACCCAAGGGGGTTCCGTCCATGAGCAGTTCTTC.

CDR3 amino acids: CASSLRTPRDGYTF. CDR3 DNA sequence: TGTGCCAGCAGCCTAAGGACTCCCCGGGATGGCTACACCTTC. J is TRBJ1-2 and V is TRBV7-9; D remains ambiguous. Looked up from germline, CDR1 is SEHNR and CDR2 is FQNEAQ (reference sequence). Trimming stripped 5 bases from V and 6 bases from J, with 16 bases between. This CDR3 spans 14 amino acids.

The V call is TRBV5-1, the J call TRBJ1-2, with 9 bases lining up with TRBD1. The CDR3 covers 15 residues. Germline V gives CDR1 SGHRS, CDR2 YFSETQ. The trim removed 1 base at V and 2 bases at J, leaving 3 bases unmatched. The CDR3 sequence is CASSLMTGGNYGYTF. DNA of the CDR3: TGCGCCAGCAGCTTGATGACAGGGGGGAACTATGGCTACACCTTC.

This clone has just a few counts. The rearrangement links TRBV9 to TRBJ1-3; TRBD1 matches 7 bases. Germline lookup yields CDR1 SGDLS and CDR2 YYNGEE. CDR3 length: 16 residues. The J segment lost 4 bases and the V segment lost 4 bases, leaving 11 bases of the junction unmatched. CDR3 in amino acids: CASSPSPGGSGNTIYF. As DNA, the CDR3 is TGTGCCAGCAGCCCATCACCAGGGGGGTCGGGAAACACCATATATTTT.

The chain employs TRBV27 and TRBJ2-7; 7 bases agree with TRBD1. Germline V gene lookup returns CDR1 MNHEY and CDR2 SMNVEV (reference sequence). This CDR3 is built from 16 residues. V lost 3 bases to trimming and J lost 4 bases; unmatched junction nucleotides: 12. The CDR3 protein is CASSFQQGPLSYEQYF. In nucleotides, the CDR3 is TGTGCCAGCAGTTTCCAACAGGGGCCCTTATCTTACGAGCAGTACTTC.

The chain links TRBV29-1 to TRBJ2-1, with TRBD1 matching over 11 bases. This CDR3 has 13 residues. The germline gives CDR1 SQVTM, CDR2 ANQGSEA. Germline trimming cut 4 bases from V and 7 bases from J; bases unmatched to any gene: 3. The CDR3 nucleotides read TGCAGCGTTGGGACAGGGGGCGGGAATGAGCAGTTCTTC. Translating gives CSVGTGGGNEQFF.

This sequence joins TRBV28 and TRBJ2-7; 8 bases align to TRBD1. Trimming took 4 bases from V and 1 from J; bases not matched to a gene: 6. CDR3 size: 15 residues. The germline V gene encodes CDR1 MDHEN and CDR2 SYDVKM. CDR3 residues: CASSWDRLRSYEQYF. In DNA, the CDR3 is TGTGCCAGCAGTTGGGACAGGTTACGATCCTACGAGCAGTACTTC.

This clone was picked up one time. One end of the junction varies from germline; a read error may be responsible. The V and J genes are TRBV6-6 and TRBJ1-1, with 9 bases that match TRBD1. The CDR3 runs 16 residues. Germline loops: CDR1 MNHNY, CDR2 SVGAGI (reference sequence). Here the CDR3 DNA reads TGTGCCAGCAGTGACTCTGAAGGACAGGGGTTATCTGAAGCTTTCTTT. It encodes CASSDSEGQGLSEAFF.

The V call is TRBV2, the J call TRBJ2-5; TRBD1 might be the D (6 bases). The CDR3 loop spans 13 amino acids. From germline, CDR1 is SNHLY and CDR2 FYNNEI. V dropped 6 bases and J dropped 1 base, with 9 bases sitting between them. This CDR3 reads CASSLDSQETQYF. CDR3 sequence (DNA): TGTGCCAGCAGCCTGGACAGCCAAGAGACCCAGTACTTC. Looking up the rest from reference TRBV2 and TRBJ2-5 gives the full variable domain: EPEVTQTPSHQVTQMGQEVILRCVPISNHLYFYWYRQILGQKVEFLVSFYNNEISEKSEIFDDQFSVERPDGSNFTLKIRSTKLEDSAMYFCASSLDSQETQYFGPGTRLLVL.